This entry lists 8 T cell receptor beta chains sequenced from one sample in a study of blood T cell repertoires in COVID-19 (dated by TCRdb to the early 2020s). The protocol used for the library was the immunoSEQ multiplex PCR assay. TCRdb obtained this table from immuneACCESS and retained in-frame rearrangements with V and J assigned. These tables miss some clones; where compared with another copy, unresolved V genes account for less than half of the shortfall, and the remainder is unexplained. The sample profile shows 55,000 to 80,000 clones; about 83% of them were found once. 5% to 6% of the sample is in the top ten clones. The sample taken for sequencing was peripheral blood. These receptor sequences come from a man aged 50 to 59 with active COVID-19.

The chain uses TRBV4-1 and TRBJ1-4; D uncertain. Germline V gives CDR1 MGHRA, CDR2 YSYEKL. This CDR3 comprises 13 residues. V was pared by 8 bases and J by 2 bases, with 9 bases between. The CDR3 sequence: CASAVLTNEKLFF. CDR3 DNA: TGCGCCAGCGCAGTGCTCACTAATGAAAAACTGTTTTTT.

The count of this clone is one. This rearrangement joins TRBV18 to TRBJ2-4; D call uncertain. The germline CDR1 and CDR2 sequences are KGHSH and LQKENI. Trimming pared 4 bases from V and 0 bases from J, leaving 10 bases between. The CDR3 contains 15 residues. Here the CDR3 reads CASSHAQLAKNIQYF. The CDR3 coding sequence is TGTGCCAGCTCACACGCACAGTTAGCCAAAAACATTCAGTACTTC.

The gene calls are TRBV7-2 and TRBJ2-1, with 7 bases identical to TRBD2. Germline V CDR1 and CDR2: SGHTA, FQGNSA. V was pared by 5 bases and J by 1 base, with 8 bases of the junction left unmatched. This CDR3 region has 16 residues. The CDR3 is CASSLRQGGSYNEQFF. The CDR3 DNA reads TGTGCCAGCAGCCTCCGTCAGGGAGGGTCCTACAATGAGCAGTTCTTC.

The rearrangement joins TRBV10-3 to TRBJ2-7; no clear D gene. Trimming stripped 0 bases from V and 4 bases from J, with 4 bases between. The germline V gene has CDR1 ENHRY and CDR2 SYGVKD. CDR3 size: 12 residues. The CDR3 loop is CAISESEYEQYF. The CDR3 nucleotides are TGTGCCATCAGTGAGTCGGAGTACGAGCAGTACTTC.

The chain recombines TRBV23-1 with TRBJ2-3, with 7 bases aligning to TRBD1. TRBV23-1 qualifies as an ORF whose function is uncertain. CDR3 length: 17 residues. The V and J ends lost 4 bases and 4 bases, in that order; junction bases with no gene match: 14. For the CDR3, the DNA is TGCGCCAGCAGTCCCTTACTGACAGGGCCCTTCGCAGATACGCAGTATTTT. It specifies CASSPLLTGPFADTQYF.

The chain uses TRBV7-9 and TRBJ1-4, with D unresolved. The V and J ends lost 2 bases and 8 bases respectively, with 9 bases between them. Germline V lookup: CDR1 SEHNR, CDR2 FQNEAQ (reference sequence). The CDR3 extends over 13 amino acids. CDR3 DNA sequence: TGTGCCAGCAGCTTACGGGCGGGCGAAAAACTGTTTTTT. Amino acids: CASSLRAGEKLFF.

This clone was counted between two and nine times. The V call is TRBV4-1, the J call TRBJ1-1, with D perhaps TRBD1 (5 bases). Trimming took off 5 bases at V and 2 bases at J, with 15 bases between the two ends. Germline assignment: CDR1 MGHRA and CDR2 YSYEKL. This CDR3 spans 15 amino acids. DNA of the CDR3: TGCGCCAGCAGCTTAGGGAGGGGCCGAAACACTGAAGCTTTCTTT. It codes for CASSLGRGRNTEAFF.

The rearrangement links TRBV28 to TRBJ2-7; 7 bases align to TRBD1. The CDR3 spans 14 residues. V was clipped by 7 bases and J by 4 bases; unmatched bases: 10. In germline, CDR1 is MDHEN, CDR2 SYDVKM. This chain's CDR3 is CASISSDRLYEQYF. The CDR3 nucleotides are TGTGCCAGCATCAGCTCGGACAGGCTTTACGAGCAGTACTTC.